Below, 10 T cell receptor beta chains from the same sample are listed, as sequenced in a study of cytomegalovirus exposure and HLA in healthy donors. PCR involved 60 Vbeta and 13 Jbeta primers. Data came from immunoSEQ multiplex PCR; TCRdb stores just in-frame clones and leaves some out. This table holds roughly 200,000 clones, less than 85% found once. The specimen was PBMCs. The receptors here all came from a man aged 18 to 30 in good health and CMV-seronegative.

Of note for this clone: Other DNA sequences in the sample encode the same CDR3. The V and J genes are TRBV2 and TRBJ1-1; TRBD1 matches 8 bases. The CDR3 is 13 residues long. CDR1 is SNHLY and CDR2 is FYNNEI in the germline V gene. The J segment lost 2 bases and the V segment lost 6 bases, leaving 2 bases of the junction unmatched. The CDR3 bases are TGTGCCAGCAGCGGACAGGGAAACACTGAAGCTTTCTTT. Translation: CASSGQGNTEAFF.

The chain carries TRBV30 and TRBJ2-7; unclear D gene. The CDR3 is 14 amino acids. Looked up from germline, CDR1 is GTSNPN and CDR2 is SVGIG (reference sequence). V was cut by 5 bases and J by 0 bases, with 14 bases left in between. CDR3 protein: CAWWHSSRSYEQYF. DNA for the CDR3: TGTGCCTGGTGGCACAGCTCCCGCTCCTACGAGCAGTACTTC. The whole variable domain, remainder taken from reference TRBV30 and TRBJ2-7, is SQTIHQWPATLVQPVGSPLSLECTVEGTSNPNLYWYRQAAGRGLQLLFYSVGIGQISSEVPQNLSASRPQDRQFILSSKKLLLSDSGFYLCAWWHSSRSYEQYFGPGTRLTVT.

This chain links TRBV6-5 with TRBJ1-1; TRBD1 matches 10 bases. CDR3 length: 15 amino acids. V trimming: 3 bases; J trimming: 5 bases; junction bases outside the gene matches: 6. Germline V gene sequence: CDR1 MNHEY, CDR2 SVGAGI. CDR3 DNA sequence: TGTGCCAGCAGTTATGCGCCGGGACAGGGGACTGAAGCTTTCTTT. It codes for CASSYAPGQGTEAFF.

The chain links TRBV27 to TRBJ2-7, with 9 nucleotides matching TRBD1. CDR3 length: 15 residues. Germline V gives CDR1 MNHEY, CDR2 SMNVEV (reference sequence). The V and J ends lost 3 bases and 0 bases, in that order; junction bases with no gene match: 3. CDR3 region: CASSLTGGRSYEQYF. CDR3 DNA: TGTGCCAGCAGTTTGACAGGGGGTCGCTCCTACGAGCAGTACTTC.

This rearrangement joins TRBV9 to TRBJ1-1, with a tentative D call TRBD1 (5 bases). The V gene's germline CDR1 is SGDLS and CDR2 YYNGEE. V lost 0 bases to trimming and J lost 6 bases, with 12 bases between them. The CDR3 is 14 amino acids. For the CDR3, the DNA is TGTGCCAGCAGCGTAGCTGGGGGGTCTTCTGAAGCTTTCTTT. It yields the protein CASSVAGGSSEAFF.

For this clone: The sample has other DNA sequences that encode this CDR3 too. The CDR3 DNA is TGTGCCAGTAGTATGGACAGTTCGAACACTGAAGCTTTCTTT. It encodes CASSMDSSNTEAFF. The V and J genes are TRBV19 and TRBJ1-1; D might be TRBD1 (6 bases). The V end was cut by 3 bases, the J end by 1 base, with 9 bases between. Germline loops: CDR1 LNHDA, CDR2 SQIVND (reference sequence). This CDR3 is 14 amino acids long.

The genes are TRBV2 and TRBJ1-2, with D perhaps TRBD1 (5 bases). In germline, CDR1 is SNHLY, CDR2 FYNNEI. V lost 6 bases and J lost 4, with 9 bases in between. The CDR3 extends over 12 amino acids. The CDR3 here is CASRDDSYGYTF. CDR3 nucleotide sequence: TGTGCCAGCAGGGATGACAGCTATGGCTACACCTTC.

The chain couples TRBV29-1 to TRBJ2-1, with TRBD2 matching over 11 bases. Germline lookup yields CDR1 SQVTM and CDR2 ANQGSEA. The CDR3 loop spans 14 amino acids. V shed 2 bases and J 12 bases; nucleotides not matched to a gene: 9. The CDR3 DNA reads as TGCAGCGTTGAACCCAGACTAGCGGGACCGATGCAGTTCTTC. Translated: CSVEPRLAGPMQFF.

This chain uses TRBV28 with TRBJ1-2; a weak D match, TRBD1 (6 bases). This CDR3 has 13 residues. Germline V gene lookup returns CDR1 MDHEN and CDR2 SYDVKM. The V and J ends lost 6 bases and 3 bases respectively, with 11 bases between them. CDR3 loop: CASRVGHDYGYTF. CDR3 in DNA: TGTGCCAGCAGGGTGGGACACGACTATGGCTACACCTTC.

This chain links TRBV5-4 with TRBJ2-5; D might be TRBD2 (5 bases). The CDR3 sequence is 15 residues long. Deletions cut 1 base from V and 2 bases from J, with 12 bases between. Germline CDR1 is SGHNT and CDR2 is YYREEE (reference sequence). The CDR3 nucleotides read TGTGCCAGCAGCTTGTCCGGACTCACACAAGAGACCCAGTACTTC. The encoded protein is CASSLSGLTQETQYF.